Below, 25 T cell receptor beta chains from the same sample are listed, as sequenced in a study of lymphopenia after photon versus proton radiotherapy. Repertoires were generated with immunoSEQ multiplex PCR, while TCRdb's copy carries only in-frame clones and drops some. The table has about 30,000 clones, around nine tenths seen once. The sample was peripheral blood, taken from a patient treated with proton-based radiotherapy. The source is a woman aged 60 to 75 with cholangiocarcinoma. Some clones in this sample may be carry-over from other donors' samples.

The rearrangement links TRBV6-7 to TRBJ1-4; D is perhaps TRBD1 (6 bases). TRBV6-7 is an ORF; its function is uncertain. V was cut by 11 bases and J by 7 bases, with 14 bases left in between. The CDR3 has 12 amino acids. The CDR3 sequence: CALQGLGEKLFF. The CDR3 coding sequence is TGTGCCTTACAGGGTTTGGGTGAAAAACTGTTTTTT.

The CDR3 DNA reads as TGCGCCAGCAGACCCTCGGGGTCTTCTGGGGCCAACGTCCTGACTTTC. It encodes CASRPSGSSGANVLTF. This sequence joins TRBV10-2 and TRBJ2-6; TRBD2 is a possible D gene (5 bases). There are 16 residues in the CDR3. Between the trimmed V and J ends, which lost 6 bases and 1 base, there was a span of 13 bases. The germline V gene encodes CDR1 WSHSY and CDR2 SAAADI.

The chain is built from TRBV28 and TRBJ1-2; D perhaps matches TRBD1 (6 bases). This CDR3 has 15 amino acids. The V end lost 7 bases, the J end lost 1 base, and 16 bases lay between the germline ends. Germline V gene data show CDR1 as MDHEN and CDR2 as SYDVKM. The CDR3 DNA sequence: TGTGCCAGCACCTCACAGGGCAGCCTTAACTATGGCTACACCTTC. This codes for CASTSQGSLNYGYTF.

The chain combines TRBV19 with TRBJ2-7, with a possible D match to TRBD1 (6 bases). CDR1 is LNHDA and CDR2 is SQIVND in the germline V gene (reference sequence). V gave up 6 bases and J gave up 0 bases, with 15 bases separating them. This CDR3 has 15 amino acids. The CDR3 loop is CASSLQGSGSYEQYF. CDR3 nucleotides: TGTGCCAGTAGCTTACAGGGATCGGGCTCCTACGAGCAGTACTTC.

The chain links TRBV2 to TRBJ1-6, with D hard to call. Deletions cut 1 base from V and 8 bases from J, with 6 bases between. Germline CDR1 and CDR2: SNHLY and FYNNEI. The CDR3 is 13 residues long. CDR3 sequence: CASSEVPYSPLHF. In DNA, the CDR3 is TGTGCCAGCAGTGAAGTCCCCTATTCACCCCTCCACTTT.

The chain uses TRBV7-2 and TRBJ2-1, with TRBD2 as a possible D gene (5 bases). With 5 bases removed from V and 9 bases from J, the gap between germline ends came to 26 bases. This CDR3 spans 17 amino acids. Germline V gene data show CDR1 as SGHTA and CDR2 as FQGNSA. CDR3 DNA sequence: TGTGCCAGCAGCCCCCCCCGAGGGAGAGGAAACCACGGTGAGCAGTTCTTC. This gives the protein CASSPPRGRGNHGEQFF.

The rearrangement joins TRBV7-9 to TRBJ2-1; TRBD2 aligns across 11 bases. This CDR3 is 16 amino acids long. Per the germline V gene, CDR1 is SEHNR and CDR2 is FQNEAQ (reference sequence). Trimming removed 0 bases from V and 4 bases from J; junction bases left unmatched: 2. CDR3 in amino acids: CASSLAASGRYNEQFF. The CDR3 DNA is TGTGCCAGCAGCTTAGCTGCTAGCGGGAGGTACAATGAGCAGTTCTTC.

The CDR3 here is CASSLEAGHPGELFF. The CDR3 DNA is TGTGCCAGCAGCTTAGAGGCAGGGCATCCCGGGGAGCTGTTTTTT. The chain uses TRBV7-6 and TRBJ2-2, with D perhaps matching TRBD1 (5 bases). CDR1 and CDR2 from the germline V gene are SGHVS and FNYEAQ. This CDR3 spans 15 amino acids. The V gene lost 1 base and the J gene lost 6 bases, with 12 bases spanning the gap.

The chain joins TRBV5-1 to TRBJ2-3; either TRBD1 or TRBD2 may fit D (5 bases each). The germline V gene encodes CDR1 SGHRS and CDR2 YFSETQ. The V gene lost 0 bases and the J gene lost 5 bases, with 16 bases spanning the gap. There are 16 residues in the CDR3. This CDR3 is CASSLGNGAWRDTQYF. DNA of the CDR3: TGCGCCAGCAGCTTGGGGAACGGGGCATGGAGAGATACGCAGTATTTT.

The genes are TRBV5-4 and TRBJ2-1; 8 nucleotides line up with TRBD2. V trimming: 2 bases; J trimming: 8 bases; junction bases outside the gene matches: 12. Per germline, CDR1 SGHNT and CDR2 YYREEE (reference sequence). CDR3 length: 16 residues. The CDR3 loop is CASSLLGTSPVDEQFF. CDR3 coding DNA: TGTGCCAGCAGCTTATTAGGGACTAGTCCTGTCGATGAGCAGTTCTTC.

This clone is medium-sized in the sample. This chain's CDR3 is CASSGRGDGSPLHF. DNA for the CDR3: TGTGCCAGCAGTGGACGGGGCGACGGTTCACCCCTCCACTTT. The gene calls are TRBV27 and TRBJ1-6, with D possibly TRBD1 on 5 matching bases. V dropped 5 bases and J dropped 9 bases, with 14 bases sitting between them. Germline V gives CDR1 MNHEY, CDR2 SMNVEV (reference sequence). The CDR3 runs 14 residues.

The chain couples TRBV6-4 to TRBJ2-1; D unclear. Looked up from germline, CDR1 is MRHNA and CDR2 is SNTAGT. CDR3 length: 14 residues. The ends were cut back, 3 bases at V and 9 bases at J, with 15 bases in the middle. CDR3 bases: TGTGCCAGCAGTGATAGGTCGTTCGGCTCTGAGCAGTTCTTC. It codes for CASSDRSFGSEQFF.

The chain couples TRBV19 to TRBJ1-2; possibly TRBD1 for D (5 bases). Germline V lookup: CDR1 LNHDA, CDR2 SQIVND (reference sequence). V was shortened by 0 bases and J by 0 bases, with 11 bases between the two germline ends. The CDR3 totals 16 residues. CDR3 nucleotides: TGTGCCAGTAGTATAGAAGGACGGGGGACTAACTATGGCTACACCTTC. Residues: CASSIEGRGTNYGYTF.

The chain carries TRBV5-6 and TRBJ1-5; D remains ambiguous. This CDR3 contains 17 residues. Germline CDR1 and CDR2: SGHDT and YYEEEE. V was shortened by 1 base and J by 0 bases, with 14 bases between the two germline ends. CDR3 nucleotide sequence: TGTGCCAGCAGCTTGAGAGGGAGTATCTTTAGCAATCAGCCCCAGCATTTT. It yields the protein CASSLRGSIFSNQPQHF.

V gene TRBV7-2 combines with J gene TRBJ2-7; perhaps TRBD1 as D (7 bases). V lost 3 bases, J lost 4 bases, and 13 bases lay in between. Germline CDR1 and CDR2: SGHTA and FQGNSA. The CDR3 totals 14 residues. The CDR3 nucleotides are TGTGCCAGCAGCTTCCAGGGGGGTTGGTACGAGCAGTACTTC. This sequence encodes CASSFQGGWYEQYF.

The chain combines TRBV5-1 with TRBJ1-5; D possibly corresponds to TRBD1 (5 bases). CDR3 length: 15 residues. V was pared by 7 bases and J by 6 bases, with 20 bases between. Germline values: CDR1 SGHRS, CDR2 YFSETQ. This chain's CDR3 is CASRRSLEQGQPQHF. DNA of the CDR3: TGCGCCAGCCGCAGATCGTTAGAGCAGGGTCAGCCCCAGCATTTT.

The chain employs TRBV5-6 and TRBJ2-1, with 7 positions matching TRBD1. V lost 2 bases, J lost 4 bases, and 3 bases stayed unmatched. CDR1 and CDR2 (germline): SGHDT, YYEEEE. CDR3 length: 14 residues. CDR3: CASSFGTVYNEQFF. The DNA of the CDR3 is TGTGCCAGCAGCTTCGGGACAGTATACAATGAGCAGTTCTTC.

V usage is TRBV5-1 and J usage is TRBJ1-2; 12 nucleotides align to TRBD1. V lost 4 bases to trimming and J lost 7 bases; unmatched junction nucleotides: 11. The CDR3 runs to 16 residues. Germline V gives CDR1 SGHRS, CDR2 YFSETQ. The CDR3 DNA follows: TGCGCCAGCAGCCCGCCGGGACAGGGGGCTACCGGTGGCTACACCTTC. Protein product: CASSPPGQGATGGYTF.

This rearrangement joins TRBV4-3 to TRBJ2-3; TRBD1 is a possible D gene (5 bases). Trimming pared 3 bases from V and 4 bases from J, leaving 14 bases between. Germline CDR1 LGHNA, CDR2 YSLEER. CDR3 length: 15 amino acids. CDR3 DNA sequence: TGCGCCAGCAGCCAGGATTCCAGGGAATCAGATACGCAGTATTTT. This translates into CASSQDSRESDTQYF.

In this sample, this clone turned up once. The chain uses TRBV18 and TRBJ2-7; 7 positions match TRBD1. The CDR3 length is 14 residues. Germline loops: CDR1 KGHSH, CDR2 LQKENI. The V segment lost 2 bases and the J segment 4 bases; nucleotides outside the gene matches: 5. The CDR3 loop is CASSPGDREYEQYF. CDR3 in DNA: TGTGCCAGCTCACCAGGCGACAGGGAATACGAGCAGTACTTC.

The chain's CDR3 is CASCRDRGSPDTQYF. DNA for the CDR3: TGTGCCAGCTGCCGGGACAGGGGTTCCCCAGATACGCAGTATTTT. The chain combines TRBV27 with TRBJ2-3; 10 bases line up with TRBD1. The J segment lost 4 bases and the V segment lost 8 bases, leaving 9 bases of the junction unmatched. Looked up from germline, CDR1 is MNHEY and CDR2 is SMNVEV (reference sequence). This CDR3 region has 15 residues.

Only a few counts were recorded for this clone. The chain links TRBV5-1 to TRBJ1-6, with no clear D. In germline, CDR1 is SGHRS, CDR2 YFSETQ. With 2 bases removed from V and 10 bases from J, the gap between germline ends came to 16 bases. CDR3 length: 15 amino acids. For the CDR3, the DNA is TGCGCCAGCAGCTTAGGGTGGACCAGTCTGTCACCCCTCCACTTT. Its protein product is CASSLGWTSLSPLHF.

V is TRBV6-5 and J is TRBJ2-5, with unresolved D. Germline V gives CDR1 MNHEY, CDR2 SVGAGI. Trimming took off 6 bases at V and 4 bases at J, with 18 bases between the two ends. CDR3 size: 15 residues. The CDR3 DNA reads as TGTGCCAGCAGCCGAACAACAGTCCCAACAGAGACCCAGTACTTC. This sequence encodes CASSRTTVPTETQYF.

This chain links TRBV27 with TRBJ1-2; 9 nucleotides align to TRBD1. Germline trimming cut 6 bases from V and 7 bases from J; bases unmatched to any gene: 6. Germline CDR1 and CDR2: MNHEY and SMNVEV (reference sequence). This CDR3 has 13 residues. Written as DNA, the CDR3 is TGTGCCAGCAGATGGACAGGGGAGGCTGGCTACACCTTC. As protein: CASRWTGEAGYTF.

The chain carries TRBV25-1 and TRBJ1-5; perhaps TRBD1 as D (5 bases). In germline, CDR1 is MGHDK, CDR2 SYGVNS. V gave up 7 bases and J gave up 2 bases, with 9 bases separating them. There are 13 residues in the CDR3. The CDR3 DNA is TGTGCCAGCAATGGGGCAGGCAATCAGCCCCAGCATTTT. Translating gives CASNGAGNQPQHF.